Listed below are T cell receptor beta chains from one sample, sequenced in a study of blood T cell repertoires in COVID-19. TCRdb's table, derived via immunoSEQ multiplex PCR, lists solely in-frame clones and lacks some. The sample carries fewer than 350,000 clones, around 89% recorded once. Sequenced material: PBMCs or T cells enriched from blood (not recorded which). All receptors come from a woman under 30 with acute COVID-19. Each CDR3 is given with its conserved first and last residue. D genes are given only for firm matches.

>-|TRBV27|20|TRBJ2-1
CASSLGPPSNFMLTYNEQFF
TGTGCCAGCAGTTTAGGACCCCCTAGCAACTTCATGCTGACCTACAATGAGCAGTTCTTC
>-|TRBV6-1|16|TRBJ2-7
CASSEAAYRVVYEQYF
TGTGCCAGCAGTGAAGCCGCTTACAGGGTAGTGTACGAGCAGTACTTC
>TRBD1|TRBV20-1|14|TRBJ1-5
CSASGDSGNQPQHF
TGCAGTGCTAGTGGGGACAGCGGCAATCAGCCCCAGCATTTT
>TRBD2|TRBV29-1|13|TRBJ2-1
CSVGSGSFYEQFF
TGCAGCGTTGGTAGCGGGAGCTTCTATGAGCAGTTCTTC
>TRBD1|TRBV28|15|TRBJ2-7
CASSFNEDRVGEQYF
TGTGCCAGCAGTTTTAACGAGGACAGGGTCGGCGAGCAGTACTTC
>-|TRBV24-1|14|TRBJ2-3
CATSENGSTDTQYF
TGTGCCACCAGTGAAAACGGGAGCACAGATACGCAGTATTTT
>TRBD1|TRBV15|18|TRBJ1-5
CATSRSPRPRGRGQPQHF
TGTGCCACCAGCAGATCTCCCCGGCCCAGGGGGCGAGGTCAGCCCCAGCATTTT
>-|TRBV6-5|11|TRBJ2-5
CASSYSRTQYF
TGTGCCAGCAGTTACTCGAGGACCCAGTACTTC
>-|TRBV19|12|TRBJ1-1
CAKAGTSPEAFF
TGTGCCAAAGCCGGGACTTCCCCTGAAGCTTTCTTT
>TRBD2|TRBV19|11|TRBJ2-1
CASEWGGEQFF
TGTGCCAGTGAATGGGGGGGTGAGCAGTTCTTC
>TRBD1|TRBV29-1|14|TRBJ1-2
CSVEGQGAPWGYTF
TGCAGCGTTGAGGGACAGGGGGCCCCCTGGGGCTACACCTTC
>-|TRBV10-1|13|TRBJ2-1
CASSGFGSNEQFF
TGCGCCAGCAGTGGGTTCGGGAGTAATGAGCAGTTCTTC
>-|TRBV7-9|13|TRBJ1-4
CASSLNRDEKLFF
TGTGCCAGCAGCTTAAACAGAGATGAAAAACTGTTTTTT
>-|TRBV2|14|TRBJ2-2
CASRPTENTGELFF
TGTGCCAGCAGACCGACAGAGAACACCGGGGAGCTGTTTTTT
>-|TRBV5-1|15|TRBJ1-5
CASSGGTGINQPQHF
TGCGCCAGCAGCGGGGGCACAGGGATCAATCAGCCCCAGCATTTT
>-|TRBV7-9|14|TRBJ1-4
CASSSRGTDEKLFF
TGTGCCAGCAGCTCCAGGGGAACGGATGAAAAACTGTTTTTT
>-|TRBV24-1|13|TRBJ1-4
CATSTTTNEKLFF
TGTGCCACCAGTACTACAACTAATGAAAAACTGTTTTTT